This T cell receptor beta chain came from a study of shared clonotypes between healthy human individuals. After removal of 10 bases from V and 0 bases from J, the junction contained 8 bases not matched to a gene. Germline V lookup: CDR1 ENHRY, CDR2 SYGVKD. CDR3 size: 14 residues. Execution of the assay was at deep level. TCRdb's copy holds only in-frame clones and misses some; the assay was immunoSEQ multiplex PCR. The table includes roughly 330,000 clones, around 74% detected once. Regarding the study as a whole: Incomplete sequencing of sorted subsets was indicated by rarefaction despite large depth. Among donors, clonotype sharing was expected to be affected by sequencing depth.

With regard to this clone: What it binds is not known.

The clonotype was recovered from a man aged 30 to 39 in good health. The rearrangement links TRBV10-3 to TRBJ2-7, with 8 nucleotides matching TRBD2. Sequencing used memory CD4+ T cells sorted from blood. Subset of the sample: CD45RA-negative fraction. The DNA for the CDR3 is TGTGCCACGGGAGGGTCTCCGAACTCCTACGAGCAGTACTTC. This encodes CATGGSPNSYEQYF.